The T cell receptor beta chain described here comes from a study of blood T cell repertoires in COVID-19. Libraries were prepared by immunoSEQ multiplex PCR; TCRdb keeps only in-frame clonotypes and omits some of them. Among 150,000 to 200,000 clones listed, about 91% were seen once. Germline assignment: CDR1 SGHAT and CDR2 FQNNGV. J lost 4 bases, V lost 2 bases, and 17 bases had no gene match. This CDR3 spans 19 amino acids. The rearrangement links TRBV11-2 to TRBJ1-5; TRBD1 matches at 7 bases. The sample was PBMCs or T cells enriched from blood (not recorded which). The clonotype originates from a woman between 18 and 29 years old who had recovered from COVID-19. For the CDR3, the DNA is TGTGCCAGCAGCTTAAAGTCTCCGCCGGGCAGGGGGTTAAATCAGCCCCAGCATTTT. Protein product: CASSLKSPPGRGLNQPQHF.